Below, 22 T cell receptor beta chains from the same sample are listed, as sequenced in a study of Graves' ophthalmopathy and Graves' hyperthyroidism. From RNA, the CDR3 regions of TCR beta chains were amplified and sequenced. Second-round multiplex PCR came after a first-round RT-PCR that employed HTBI primers. TCRdb reanalysed the multiplex PCR reads using MiXCR and keeps one entry per CDR3 protein. Among about 480,000 distinct CDR3 sequences, roughly 14% were seen once, and the ten largest hold 9.8%. Sequencing used blood. The receptor source for this set is a woman in her 30s with Graves' ophthalmopathy.

This clonotype appeared many times. The chain is built from TRBV20-1 and TRBJ2-2, with 7 bases matching TRBD2. The ends lost 7 bases at V and 2 bases at J; junction bases unmatched: 10. The CDR3 extends over 15 amino acids. CDR1 DFQATT and CDR2 SNEGSKA come from the germline V gene (reference sequence). Here the CDR3 reads CSVVRDYGNTGELFF. CDR3 bases: TGCAGTGTTGTCCGGGACTATGGTAACACCGGGGAGCTGTTTTTT.

This clonotype was counted at least ten times. This rearrangement joins TRBV27 to TRBJ2-7, with TRBD1 matching over 11 bases. Germline CDR1 MNHEY, CDR2 SMNVEV (reference sequence). J gave up 5 bases and V 0 bases, and 6 bases lay outside the gene matches. The CDR3 length is 16 residues. This CDR3 reads CASSLSWTGGRNEQYF. In nucleotides, the CDR3 is TGTGCCAGCAGTTTATCGTGGACAGGGGGCAGGAACGAGCAGTACTTC.

This clonotype was picked up many times. The rearrangement joins TRBV7-2 to TRBJ2-7; no clear D gene. Germline CDR1 and CDR2: SGHTA and FQGNSA. V lost 2 bases to trimming and J lost 2 bases, with 7 bases between them. The CDR3 covers 13 residues. For the CDR3, the DNA is TGTGCCAGCAGCTTACCCAGTACCTACGAGCAGTACTTC. Protein product: CASSLPSTYEQYF.

This clonotype has more than one count but fewer than ten. The rearrangement links TRBV7-2 to TRBJ1-6; no reliable D call. The CDR3 runs 12 residues. Germline CDR1 reads SGHTA; CDR2 reads FQGNSA. The V end was cut by 3 bases, the J end by 9 bases, with 6 bases between. The CDR3 sequence: CASSFSRSPLHF. DNA of the CDR3: TGTGCCAGCAGCTTTAGTCGTTCACCCCTCCACTTT.

This clonotype was counted at least ten times. The J gene is TRBJ2-7, the V gene TRBV30; 9 bases align to TRBD1. Germline CDR1 reads GTSNPN; CDR2 reads SVGIG (reference sequence). The trim removed 1 base at V and 6 bases at J, leaving 7 bases unmatched. The CDR3 spans 14 residues. The CDR3, as DNA: TGTGCCTGGAGTGGTGGGGACAGGGCGGGCGAGCAGTACTTC. It yields the protein CAWSGGDRAGEQYF.

This clonotype has a count of ten or more. The CDR3 region has the DNA TGCGCCAGCAGCCAAGAAGCCCCAGAGCGGGAGGCCGAGCAGTACTTC. Residues: CASSQEAPEREAEQYF. This chain joins TRBV4-1 and TRBJ2-7; 9 positions agree with TRBD2. This CDR3 is built from 16 residues. Trimming cost V 0 bases and J 6 bases; bases outside gene matches: 9. Germline V gives CDR1 MGHRA, CDR2 YSYEKL.

This clonotype was detected ten times or more. CDR3 amino acids: CSARAGLAEFYEQYF. CDR3 DNA sequence: TGCAGTGCTAGGGCCGGACTAGCGGAATTTTACGAGCAGTACTTC. This sequence joins TRBV20-1 and TRBJ2-7, with 10 nucleotides matching TRBD2. Germline V gene sequence: CDR1 DFQATT, CDR2 SNEGSKA (reference sequence). J was trimmed by 4 bases and V by 3 bases; bases with no gene match: 9. The CDR3 has 15 amino acids.

Comment on this clonotype: A much more abundant neighbour one base away suggests this may be a read error. The chain couples TRBV12-5 to TRBJ1-3, with TRBD1 as a possible D gene (5 bases). V was cut by 1 base and J by 0 bases, with 19 bases left in between. The CDR3 is 19 residues long. Germline V gene data show CDR1 as LGHNT and CDR2 as FRNRAP. The CDR3 DNA sequence: TGTGCTAGTGGTTTGGCCCGTTACCGGGGCAAAAGCTCTGGAAACACCATATATTTT. As protein: CASGLARYRGKSSGNTIYF.

In the case of this clonotype: This may arise from a read error, as a much more abundant clone is one base away. J is TRBJ1-2 and V is TRBV28; a possible D gene is TRBD1 (6 bases). The germline V gene encodes CDR1 MDHEN and CDR2 SYDVKM. The CDR3 loop spans 12 amino acids. The CDR3 nucleotides are TGTGCCAGCAGTTCCGACAGGCATGGCTTCACCTTC. Translating gives CASSSDRHGFTF.

This clonotype was observed many times. The genes are TRBV20-1 and TRBJ2-7; the D is unclear. Germline V gene data show CDR1 as DFQATT and CDR2 as SNEGSKA (reference sequence). This CDR3 region has 15 residues. Trimming shortened V by 0 bases and J by 0 bases, and 12 bases separated the two germline ends. For the CDR3, the DNA is TGCAGTGCTAGAGATCTGGAAATCCTCTCCTACGAGCAGTACTTC. Amino acids: CSARDLEILSYEQYF.

This clonotype has only a few counts. CDR3 sequence reads: CASSLELAGGTKVNEQFF. DNA of the CDR3: TGTGCCAGCAGCTTAGAACTAGCAGGGGGAACTAAGGTGAATGAGCAGTTCTTC. The chain couples TRBV11-2 to TRBJ2-1; D might be TRBD1 (7 bases). V lost 0 bases, J lost 7 bases, and 22 bases lay in between. This CDR3 region has 18 residues. Germline CDR1 and CDR2: SGHAT and FQNNGV.

Many counts were recorded for this clonotype. The rearrangement links TRBV6-1 to TRBJ2-7; a weak D match, TRBD1 (6 bases). Germline CDR1 reads MNHNS; CDR2 reads SASEGT. CDR3 length: 16 residues. V gave up 6 bases and J gave up 0 bases, with 18 bases separating them. The CDR3 region has the DNA TGTGCCAGCAGCCACCGGTCCCGGGACATCTCCTACGAGCAGTACTTC. Encoded protein: CASSHRSRDISYEQYF.

The V gene is TRBV6-1, the J gene TRBJ2-2; D might be TRBD1 (5 bases). The germline V gene encodes CDR1 MNHNS and CDR2 SASEGT. Trimming removed 2 bases from V and 3 bases from J, with 13 bases in between. The CDR3 loop spans 16 amino acids. The CDR3 loop reads CASSELWGADTGELFF. As DNA, the CDR3 is TGTGCCAGCAGTGAATTATGGGGCGCCGACACCGGGGAGCTGTTTTTT.

This clonotype appeared many times. The rearrangement uses TRBV19 and TRBJ1-1, with a tentative D call TRBD1 (5 bases). The V end lost 2 bases, the J end lost 4 bases, and 11 bases lay between the germline ends. There are 14 residues in the CDR3. Looked up from germline, CDR1 is LNHDA and CDR2 is SQIVND (reference sequence). Here the CDR3 DNA reads TGTGCCAGTAGTATAAAGGTCGGGGCCACTGAAGCTTTCTTT. It specifies CASSIKVGATEAFF.

The chain joins TRBV7-8 to TRBJ1-2; D uncertain. CDR3 size: 15 residues. CDR1 SGHVS and CDR2 FQNEAQ come from the germline V gene. Trimming took off 5 bases at V and 1 base at J, with 14 bases between the two ends. CDR3: CASSPKRLNNYGYTF. The CDR3 DNA reads as TGTGCCAGCAGCCCTAAACGGCTCAATAACTATGGCTACACCTTC. Complete variable domain (other parts from reference TRBV7-8 and TRBJ1-2): GAGVSQSPRYKVAKRGQDVALRCDPISGHVSLFWYQQALGQGPEFLTYFQNEAQLDKSGLPSDRFFAERPEGSVSTLKIQRTQQEDSAVYLCASSPKRLNNYGYTFGSGTRLTVV.

The table lists this clonotype with many counts. CDR3 bases: TGTGCCAGCAGTGAATTCGGCTCGCAGCCCCAGCATTTT. Residues: CASSEFGSQPQHF. This chain joins TRBV6-1 and TRBJ1-5; D is unresolved. V was cut by 2 bases and J by 7 bases, with 9 bases left in between. CDR3 size: 13 residues. The germline V gene has CDR1 MNHNS and CDR2 SASEGT.

At least ten counts were recorded for this clonotype. The J gene is TRBJ1-5, the V gene TRBV6-2 or TRBV6-3; no clear D. The CDR3 contains 14 residues. Germline V CDR1 and CDR2: MNHEY, SVGEGT. The V gene lost 6 bases and the J gene lost 4 bases, with 13 bases spanning the gap. CDR3 nucleotide sequence: TGTGCCAGCAGCTCCCGGGCGGGAAATCAGCCCCAGCATTTT. This codes for CASSSRAGNQPQHF.

This clonotype has at least ten counts. This chain uses TRBV27 with TRBJ1-1; D ambiguous. The CDR3 length is 15 residues. V was shortened by 7 bases and J by 1 base, with 16 bases between the two germline ends. From germline, CDR1 is MNHEY and CDR2 SMNVEV (reference sequence). The CDR3 DNA reads TGTGCCAGCAAGTCTACCGGGATGGCGAACACTGAAGCTTTCTTT. This encodes CASKSTGMANTEAFF.

This chain joins TRBV5-1 and TRBJ2-5; no firm D call. The CDR3 has 13 amino acids. Germline V gene data show CDR1 as SGHRS and CDR2 as YFSETQ. The V end lost 2 bases, the J end lost 3 bases, and 8 bases lay between the germline ends. The CDR3: CASSLTSKETQYF. CDR3 sequence (DNA): TGCGCCAGCAGCTTAACGTCAAAAGAGACCCAGTACTTC.

This clonotype was found many times. This sequence joins TRBV20-1 and TRBJ1-1; a weak D match, TRBD1 (5 bases). Germline values: CDR1 DFQATT, CDR2 SNEGSKA (reference sequence). V gave up 4 bases and J gave up 7 bases, with 22 bases separating them. CDR3 length: 15 residues. The CDR3 sequence: CSAMNGAAKIGEAFF. CDR3 in DNA: TGCAGTGCTATGAACGGGGCAGCGAAAATCGGTGAAGCTTTCTTT.

Ten or more counts support this clonotype. The chain has TRBV20-1 and TRBJ1-4; the match to TRBD1 covers 9 bases. The CDR3 runs 13 residues. With 6 bases clipped from V and 7 bases from J, the junction kept 6 bases outside the gene matches. CDR1 and CDR2 from the germline V gene are DFQATT and SNEGSKA (reference sequence). The CDR3 sequence: CSAAGTGTEKLFF. CDR3 DNA: TGCAGTGCAGCCGGGACAGGGACTGAAAAACTGTTTTTT.

This clonotype has just a few counts. The junction departs from the called germline gene at one end, perhaps through a read error. The chain uses TRBV30 and TRBJ1-1, with D perhaps matching TRBD1 (5 bases). CDR3 length equals 17 residues. Germline CDR1 reads GTSNPN; CDR2 reads SVGIG (reference sequence). The CDR3 DNA follows: TGTGCCTGGAGTGTAATCGGGGGATTGTTCTTGTACACTGGAGCTTTCTTT. This gives the protein CAWSVIGGLFLYTGAFF.